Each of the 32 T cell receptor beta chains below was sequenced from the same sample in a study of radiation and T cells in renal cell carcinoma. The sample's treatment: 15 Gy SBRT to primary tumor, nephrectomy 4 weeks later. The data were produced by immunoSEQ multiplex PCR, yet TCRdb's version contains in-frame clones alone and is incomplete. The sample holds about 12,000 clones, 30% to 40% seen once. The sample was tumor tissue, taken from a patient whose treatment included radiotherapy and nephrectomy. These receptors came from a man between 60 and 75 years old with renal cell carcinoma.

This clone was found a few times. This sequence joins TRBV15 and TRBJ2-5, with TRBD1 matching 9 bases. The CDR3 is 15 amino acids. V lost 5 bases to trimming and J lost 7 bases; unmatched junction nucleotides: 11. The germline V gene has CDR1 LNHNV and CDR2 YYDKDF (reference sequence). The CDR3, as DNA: TGTGCCACCAGCCTACCGGGACAGGGATCTTTGACCCAGTACTTC. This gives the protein CATSLPGQGSLTQYF.

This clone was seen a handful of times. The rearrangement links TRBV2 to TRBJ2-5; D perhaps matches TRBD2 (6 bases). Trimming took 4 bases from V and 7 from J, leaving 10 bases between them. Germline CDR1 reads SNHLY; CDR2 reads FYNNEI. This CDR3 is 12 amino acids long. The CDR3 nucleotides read TGTGCCAGCAGTGGCGGGCGGGGGACCCAGTACTTC. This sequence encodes CASSGGRGTQYF.

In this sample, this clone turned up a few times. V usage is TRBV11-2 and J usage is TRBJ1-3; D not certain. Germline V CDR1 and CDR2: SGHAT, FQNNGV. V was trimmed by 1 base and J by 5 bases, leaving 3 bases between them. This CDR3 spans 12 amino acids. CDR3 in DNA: TGTGCCAGCAGCTTAGTCAGAAACACCATATATTTT. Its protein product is CASSLVRNTIYF.

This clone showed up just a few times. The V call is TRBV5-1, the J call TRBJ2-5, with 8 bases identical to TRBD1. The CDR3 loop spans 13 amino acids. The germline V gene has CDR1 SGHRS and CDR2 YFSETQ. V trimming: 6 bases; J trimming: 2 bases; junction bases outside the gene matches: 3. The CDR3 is CASTHRGQETQYF. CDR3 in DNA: TGCGCCAGCACCCACAGGGGGCAAGAGACCCAGTACTTC.

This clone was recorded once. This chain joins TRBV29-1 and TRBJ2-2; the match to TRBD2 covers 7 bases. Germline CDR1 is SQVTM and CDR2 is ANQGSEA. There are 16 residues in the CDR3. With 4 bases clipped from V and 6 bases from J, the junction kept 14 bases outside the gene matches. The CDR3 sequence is CSVVVLGGGSPGELFF. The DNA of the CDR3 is TGCAGCGTTGTCGTCCTAGGTGGCGGGAGTCCCGGGGAGCTGTTTTTT.

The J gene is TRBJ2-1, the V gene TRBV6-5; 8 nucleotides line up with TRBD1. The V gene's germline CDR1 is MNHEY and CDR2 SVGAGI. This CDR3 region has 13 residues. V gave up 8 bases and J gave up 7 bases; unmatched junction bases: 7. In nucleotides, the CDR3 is TGTGCCAGCTGGGGCAGGGGGCAGAATGAGCAGTTCTTC. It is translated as CASWGRGQNEQFF.

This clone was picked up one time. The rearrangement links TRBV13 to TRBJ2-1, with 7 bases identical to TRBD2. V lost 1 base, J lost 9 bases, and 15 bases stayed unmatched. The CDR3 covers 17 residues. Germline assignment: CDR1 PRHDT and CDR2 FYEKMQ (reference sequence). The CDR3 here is CASSLALRRSGKGEQFF. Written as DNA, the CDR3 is TGTGCCAGCAGCTTAGCCCTTCGCCGCAGCGGGAAGGGTGAGCAGTTCTTC.

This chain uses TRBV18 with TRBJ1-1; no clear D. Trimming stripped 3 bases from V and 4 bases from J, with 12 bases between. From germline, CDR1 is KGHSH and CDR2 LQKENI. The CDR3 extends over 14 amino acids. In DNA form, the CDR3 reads TGTGCCAGCTCACCCACTTCAGGAGGCACTGAAGCTTTCTTT. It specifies CASSPTSGGTEAFF.

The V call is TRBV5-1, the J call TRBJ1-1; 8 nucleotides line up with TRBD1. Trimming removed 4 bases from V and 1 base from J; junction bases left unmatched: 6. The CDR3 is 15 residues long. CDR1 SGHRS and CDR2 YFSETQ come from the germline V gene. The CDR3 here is CASSRPGQENTEAFF. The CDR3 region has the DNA TGCGCCAGCAGCAGGCCGGGACAGGAGAACACTGAAGCTTTCTTT.

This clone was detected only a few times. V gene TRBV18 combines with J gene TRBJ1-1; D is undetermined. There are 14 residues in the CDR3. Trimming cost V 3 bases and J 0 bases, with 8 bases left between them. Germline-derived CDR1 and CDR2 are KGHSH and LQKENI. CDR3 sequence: CASSPTGMNTEAFF. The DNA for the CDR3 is TGTGCCAGCTCACCGACGGGTATGAACACTGAAGCTTTCTTT.

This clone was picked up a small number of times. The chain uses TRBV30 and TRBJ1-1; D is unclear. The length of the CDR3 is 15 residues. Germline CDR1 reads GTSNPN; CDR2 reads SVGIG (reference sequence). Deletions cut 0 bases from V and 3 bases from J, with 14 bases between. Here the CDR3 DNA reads TGTGCCTGGAGTGTAGGGCTTCCCCAGGACACTGAAGCTTTCTTT. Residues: CAWSVGLPQDTEAFF.

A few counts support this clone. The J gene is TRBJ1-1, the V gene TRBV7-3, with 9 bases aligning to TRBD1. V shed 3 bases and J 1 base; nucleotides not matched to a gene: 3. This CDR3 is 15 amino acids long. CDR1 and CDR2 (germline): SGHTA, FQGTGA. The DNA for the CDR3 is TGTGCCAGCAGCTTCCACAGGGGGCCGAACACTGAAGCTTTCTTT. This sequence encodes CASSFHRGPNTEAFF.

The CDR3 sequence: CASRWPGQGETQYF. CDR3 nucleotide sequence: TGTGCCAGCCGCTGGCCGGGACAGGGGGAGACCCAGTACTTC. The chain links TRBV25-1 to TRBJ2-5; 10 bases align to TRBD1. The CDR3 contains 14 residues. With V trimmed by 8 bases and J by 5 bases, 8 bases remained unmatched. Germline CDR1 MGHDK, CDR2 SYGVNS.

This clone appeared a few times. CDR3 DNA sequence: TGTGCCTCGAAGCTAGGCTCAGGGAATTCACCCCTCCACTTT. This sequence encodes CASKLGSGNSPLHF. This chain connects TRBV30 to TRBJ1-6, with a tentative D call TRBD1 (5 bases). CDR1 is GTSNPN, CDR2 SVGIG, per germline (reference sequence). The CDR3 loop spans 14 amino acids. V lost 7 bases and J lost 7, with 17 bases in between.

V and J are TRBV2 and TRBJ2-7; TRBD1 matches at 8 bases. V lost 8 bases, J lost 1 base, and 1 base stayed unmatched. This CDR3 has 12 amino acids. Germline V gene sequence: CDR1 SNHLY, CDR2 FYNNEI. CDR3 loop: CASGQGSYEQYF. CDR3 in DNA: TGTGCCAGCGGACAGGGTTCCTACGAGCAGTACTTC.

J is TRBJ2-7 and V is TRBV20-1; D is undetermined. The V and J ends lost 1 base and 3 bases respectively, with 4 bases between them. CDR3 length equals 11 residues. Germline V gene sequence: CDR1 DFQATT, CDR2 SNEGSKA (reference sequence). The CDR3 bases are TGCAGTGCTAGAGGACACTACGAGCAGTACTTC. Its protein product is CSARGHYEQYF.

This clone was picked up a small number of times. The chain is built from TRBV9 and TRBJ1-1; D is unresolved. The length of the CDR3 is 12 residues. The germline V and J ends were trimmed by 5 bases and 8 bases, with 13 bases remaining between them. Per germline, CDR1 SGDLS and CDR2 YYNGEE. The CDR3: CASSRNRGEAFF. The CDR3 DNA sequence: TGTGCCAGCAGTCGGAACCGAGGGGAAGCTTTCTTT.

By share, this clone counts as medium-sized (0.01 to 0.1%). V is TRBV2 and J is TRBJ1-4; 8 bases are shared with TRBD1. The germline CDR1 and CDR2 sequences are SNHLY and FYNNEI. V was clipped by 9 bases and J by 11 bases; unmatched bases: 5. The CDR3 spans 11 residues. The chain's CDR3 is CARGTGEKLFF. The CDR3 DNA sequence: TGTGCCAGGGGGACAGGCGAGAAACTGTTTTTT.

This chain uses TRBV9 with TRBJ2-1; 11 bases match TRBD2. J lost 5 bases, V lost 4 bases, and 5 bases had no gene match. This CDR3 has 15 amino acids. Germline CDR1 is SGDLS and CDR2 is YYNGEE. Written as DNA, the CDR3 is TGTGCCAGCAGCCAAGGGACTAGCGGAAACAATGAGCAGTTCTTC. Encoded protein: CASSQGTSGNNEQFF.

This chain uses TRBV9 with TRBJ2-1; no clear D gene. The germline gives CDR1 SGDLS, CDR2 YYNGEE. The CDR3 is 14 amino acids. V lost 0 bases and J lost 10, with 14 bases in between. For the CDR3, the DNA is TGTGCCAGCAGCGTAGGTGTATTCGGTCTGGAGCAGTTCTTC. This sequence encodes CASSVGVFGLEQFF.

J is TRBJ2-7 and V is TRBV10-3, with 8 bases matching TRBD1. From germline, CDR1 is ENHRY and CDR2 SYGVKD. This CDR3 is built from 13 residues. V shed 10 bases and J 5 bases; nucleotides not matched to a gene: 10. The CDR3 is CATRRTGFNEQYF. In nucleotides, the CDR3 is TGTGCCACACGCCGGACAGGGTTCAACGAGCAGTACTTC.

The DNA for the CDR3 is TGTGCCTGGAGTGTAATAGTTAAAGAGACCCAGTACTTC. It encodes CAWSVIVKETQYF. The chain is built from TRBV30 and TRBJ2-5; D is unclear. The CDR3 contains 13 residues. V was shortened by 0 bases and J by 3 bases, with 8 bases between the two germline ends. Germline V lookup: CDR1 GTSNPN, CDR2 SVGIG (reference sequence).

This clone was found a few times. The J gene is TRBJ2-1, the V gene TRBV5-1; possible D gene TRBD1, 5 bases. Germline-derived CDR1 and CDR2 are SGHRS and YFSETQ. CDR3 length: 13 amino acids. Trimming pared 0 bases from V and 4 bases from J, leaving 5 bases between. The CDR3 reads CASSLGQYNEQFF. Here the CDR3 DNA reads TGCGCCAGCAGCTTGGGACAGTACAATGAGCAGTTCTTC.

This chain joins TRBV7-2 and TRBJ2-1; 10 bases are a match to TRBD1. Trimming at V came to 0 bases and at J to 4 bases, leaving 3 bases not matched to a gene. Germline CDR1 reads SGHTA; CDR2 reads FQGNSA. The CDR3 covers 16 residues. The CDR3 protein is CASSLAGTGVYNEQFF. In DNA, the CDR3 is TGTGCCAGCAGCTTAGCCGGGACAGGGGTATACAATGAGCAGTTCTTC.

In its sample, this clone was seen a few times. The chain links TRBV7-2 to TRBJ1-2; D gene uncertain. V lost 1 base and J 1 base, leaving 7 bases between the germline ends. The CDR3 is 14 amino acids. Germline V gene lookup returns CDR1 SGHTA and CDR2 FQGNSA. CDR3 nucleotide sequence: TGTGCCAGCAGCTTAGGTCAGATTAACTATGGCTACACCTTC. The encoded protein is CASSLGQINYGYTF.

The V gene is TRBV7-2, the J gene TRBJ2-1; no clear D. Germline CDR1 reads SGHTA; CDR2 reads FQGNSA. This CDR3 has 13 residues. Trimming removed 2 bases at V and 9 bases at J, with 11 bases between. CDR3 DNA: TGTGCCAGCAGCTTAATCACCGCCCGTGAGCAGTTCTTC. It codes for CASSLITAREQFF. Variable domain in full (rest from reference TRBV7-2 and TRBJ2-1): GAGVSQSPSNKVTEKGKDVELRCDPISGHTALYWYRQSLGQGLEFLIYFQGNSAPDKSGLPSDRFSAERTGGSVSTLTIQRTQQEDSAVYLCASSLITAREQFFGPGTRLTVL.

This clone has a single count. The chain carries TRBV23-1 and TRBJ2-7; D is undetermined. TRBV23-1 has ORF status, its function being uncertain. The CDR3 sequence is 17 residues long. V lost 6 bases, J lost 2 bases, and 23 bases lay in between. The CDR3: CASRPSGPYSYPYEQYV. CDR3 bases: TGCGCCAGCAGACCGTCAGGCCCCTACAGTTATCCCTACGAGCAGTACGTC.

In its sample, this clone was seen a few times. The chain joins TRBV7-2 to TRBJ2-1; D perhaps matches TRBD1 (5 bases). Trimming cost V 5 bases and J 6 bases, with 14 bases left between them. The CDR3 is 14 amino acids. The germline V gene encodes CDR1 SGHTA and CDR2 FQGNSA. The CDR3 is CASSRGIRGNEQFF. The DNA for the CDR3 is TGTGCCAGCAGCCGTGGGATTAGGGGCAATGAGCAGTTCTTC.

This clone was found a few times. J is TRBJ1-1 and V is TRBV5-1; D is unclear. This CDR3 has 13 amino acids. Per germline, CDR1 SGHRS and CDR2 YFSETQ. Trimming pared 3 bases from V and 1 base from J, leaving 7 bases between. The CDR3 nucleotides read TGCGCCAGCAGCTCGGCAACGAACACTGAAGCTTTCTTT. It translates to CASSSATNTEAFF.

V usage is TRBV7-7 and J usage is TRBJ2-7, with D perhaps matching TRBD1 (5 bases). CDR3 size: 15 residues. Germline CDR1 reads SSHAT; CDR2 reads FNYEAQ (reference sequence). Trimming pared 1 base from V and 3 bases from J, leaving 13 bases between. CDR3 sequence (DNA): TGTGCCAGCAGCTTAGGACCGGACACGGACTACGAGCAGTACGTC. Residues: CASSLGPDTDYEQYV.

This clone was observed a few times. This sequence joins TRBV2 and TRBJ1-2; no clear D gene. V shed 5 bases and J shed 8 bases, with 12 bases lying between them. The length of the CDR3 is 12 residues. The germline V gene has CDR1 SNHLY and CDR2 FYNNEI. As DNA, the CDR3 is TGTGCCAGCAGTCTGACTTCGGCGGGCTACACCTTC. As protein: CASSLTSAGYTF.

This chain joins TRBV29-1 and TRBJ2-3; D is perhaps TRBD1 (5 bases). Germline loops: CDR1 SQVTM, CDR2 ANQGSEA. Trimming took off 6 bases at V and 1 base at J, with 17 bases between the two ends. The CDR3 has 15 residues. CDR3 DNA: TGCAGCGTGGGCCATGACAGTTTAGGCACAGATACGCAGTATTTT. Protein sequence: CSVGHDSLGTDTQYF.